This T cell receptor (beta chain) was obtained from a study of cytomegalovirus exposure and HLA in healthy donors. Deletions cut 1 base from V and 6 bases from J, with 10 bases between. Germline CDR1 reads SGHDN; CDR2 reads FVKESK. The CDR3 is made up of 14 amino acids. PCR involved 60 Vbeta and 13 Jbeta primers. In the study's own analysis: Later analysis identified 65 million to 80 million unique TCR beta chains, roughly 11 million shared. Clones were sequenced by immunoSEQ multiplex PCR, and TCRdb holds only the in-frame ones, with some missing. V and J calls and clone size are copied from that table; D and trimming were computed from the DNA. The sample carries 130,000 to 150,000 clones, about 78% recorded once. This clone was picked up one time. Its specificity is unknown. Study-wide results and caveats: A later analysis reportedly found fewer N-insertions in an Asian-associated ancestry cluster than the roughly 670-donor mean.

The sample was PBMCs. The rearrangement joins TRBV14 to TRBJ1-5; no clear D. The TCR comes from a man aged 40-55 years in good health and CMV-seropositive. CDR3 region: CASSQAGLGQPQHF. As DNA, the CDR3 is TGTGCCAGCAGCCAAGCGGGGTTGGGTCAGCCCCAGCATTTT. Together with reference TRBV14 and TRBJ1-5, the CDR3 gives the full variable domain: EAGVTQFPSHSVIEKGQTVTLRCDPISGHDNLYWYRRVMGKEIKFLLHFVKESKQDESGMPNNRFLAERTGGTYSTLKVQPAELEDSGVYFCASSQAGLGQPQHFGDGTRLSIL.